Below are 19 T cell receptor beta chains sequenced from a single sample in a study of shared clonotypes between healthy human individuals. The protocol was immunoSEQ multiplex PCR, while the TCRdb copy is restricted to in-frame clones and leaves out a portion. Of about 2.5 million clones listed, approximately 90% were seen once; the top ten hold approximately 0.4%. Sequencing used naive CD4+ T cells from PBMCs. Described subset: CD45RA+ positively selected. The receptors were sampled from a man aged 18 to 29 in good health. Some clones in this sample may be carry-over from other donors' samples.

The chain uses TRBV28 and TRBJ2-3; weak D call: TRBD2 (5 bases). The germline V gene has CDR1 MDHEN and CDR2 SYDVKM. The CDR3 consists of 17 residues. Deletions cut 5 bases from V and 4 bases from J, with 22 bases between. CDR3 protein: CASSLRRAVTFSDTQYF. DNA for the CDR3: TGTGCCAGCAGTCTCCGGCGGGCGGTGACCTTCTCAGATACGCAGTATTTT. Full variable domain (missing parts from reference TRBV28 and TRBJ2-3): DVKVTQSSRYLVKRTGEKVFLECVQDMDHENMFWYRQDPGLGLRLIYFSYDVKMKEKGDIPEGYSVSREKKERFSLILESASTNQTSMYLCASSLRRAVTFSDTQYFGPGTRLTVL.

The V and J genes are TRBV5-4 and TRBJ2-3; D unresolved. V was trimmed by 4 bases and J by 4 bases, leaving 19 bases between them. This CDR3 is built from 16 residues. Germline CDR1 and CDR2: SGHNT and YYREEE (reference sequence). In DNA, the CDR3 is TGTGCCAGCAGCCCACCGACTTCCCAAAGGGCAGATACGCAGTATTTT. It translates to CASSPPTSQRADTQYF.

This clone was seen only once. The chain has TRBV14 and TRBJ2-1; possible D gene TRBD2, 6 bases. The length of the CDR3 is 16 residues. CDR1 and CDR2 from the germline V gene are SGHDN and FVKESK. Deletions cut 0 bases from V and 0 bases from J, with 9 bases between. CDR3 loop: CASSQDLGSSYNEQFF. DNA for the CDR3: TGTGCCAGCAGCCAAGATCTCGGGAGCTCCTACAATGAGCAGTTCTTC.

As regards this clone: The same CDR3 also results from other DNA sequences found in this sample. The rearrangement links TRBV2 to TRBJ1-1, with D hard to call. The V gene's germline CDR1 is SNHLY and CDR2 FYNNEI. This CDR3 has 12 amino acids. Trimming removed 6 bases from V and 4 bases from J, with 9 bases in between. The CDR3 sequence: CASRRVGTEAFF. CDR3 in DNA: TGTGCCAGCAGGAGGGTGGGCACTGAAGCTTTCTTT.

The chain employs TRBV4-2 and TRBJ1-1, with D tentatively TRBD1 (6 bases). V was shortened by 0 bases and J by 2 bases, with 16 bases between the two germline ends. The CDR3 consists of 17 residues. CDR1 is LGHNA and CDR2 is YNFKEQ in the germline V gene. The CDR3, as DNA: TGTGCCAGCAGCCAAGATGGGGGCCGATTTACTAACACTGAAGCTTTCTTT. Translated, it gives CASSQDGGRFTNTEAFF.

The V call is TRBV6-5, the J call TRBJ2-7; TRBD2 might be the D (5 bases). The length of the CDR3 is 14 residues. The V end lost 5 bases, the J end lost 3 bases, and 14 bases lay between the germline ends. Germline V gene sequence: CDR1 MNHEY, CDR2 SVGAGI. The CDR3 region is CASSKAAGLYEQYF. Written as DNA, the CDR3 is TGTGCCAGCAGTAAGGCGGCAGGACTCTACGAGCAGTACTTC.

This chain joins TRBV2 and TRBJ2-7, with D possibly TRBD1 on 5 matching bases. The CDR3 covers 14 residues. V was cut by 5 bases and J by 3 bases, with 14 bases left in between. In germline, CDR1 is SNHLY, CDR2 FYNNEI. Here the CDR3 DNA reads TGTGCCAGCAGTCATAGGGGCTCCCTCTACGAGCAGTACTTC. It codes for CASSHRGSLYEQYF.

This clone occurred a few times. V is TRBV29-1 and J is TRBJ1-1; D is undetermined. Trimming took 6 bases from V and 0 from J, leaving 8 bases between them. Germline V gene lookup returns CDR1 SQVTM and CDR2 ANQGSEA. This CDR3 region has 12 residues. This CDR3 reads CSVDYMNTEAFF. The CDR3 DNA is TGCAGCGTCGACTACATGAACACTGAAGCTTTCTTT.

This rearrangement joins TRBV6-1 to TRBJ2-7, with 15 bases identical to TRBD2. V shed 4 bases and J 0 bases; nucleotides not matched to a gene: 4. The CDR3 covers 17 residues. CDR1 is MNHNS, CDR2 SASEGT, per germline. DNA for the CDR3: TGTGCCAGCAGTGGGGGACTAGCGGGAGGACTCTCCTACGAGCAGTACTTC. Amino acids: CASSGGLAGGLSYEQYF.

This clone was seen just once. The rearrangement uses TRBV6-1 and TRBJ2-7; TRBD2 aligns across 7 bases. The CDR3 contains 16 residues. Germline V lookup: CDR1 MNHNS, CDR2 SASEGT. The V gene end was trimmed by 1 base and the J gene end by 4 bases; junction bases not matched to a gene: 10. The CDR3 bases are TGTGCCAGCAGTGAAGGACTAGCCGACCTAGGTTACGAGCAGTACTTC. Amino acid sequence: CASSEGLADLGYEQYF.

With regard to this clone: Other DNA sequences in the same sample also yield this CDR3. J is TRBJ2-7 and V is TRBV2, with 10 positions matching TRBD1. V was pared by 5 bases and J by 6 bases, with 1 base of the junction left unmatched. Germline CDR1 is SNHLY and CDR2 is FYNNEI. The CDR3 has 12 amino acids. This CDR3 reads CASSRDRGEQYF. The CDR3 region has the DNA TGTGCCAGCAGTCGGGACAGGGGCGAGCAGTACTTC. The full variable domain, in which reference TRBV2 and TRBJ2-7 provide the parts outside the CDR3, is EPEVTQTPSHQVTQMGQEVILRCVPISNHLYFYWYRQILGQKVEFLVSFYNNEISEKSEIFDDQFSVERPDGSNFTLKIRSTKLEDSAMYFCASSRDRGEQYFGPGTRLTVT.

DNA of the CDR3: TGTGCCAGCACAAAATCCTACGAGCAGTACTTC. Translated, it gives CASTKSYEQYF. The chain is built from TRBV28 and TRBJ2-7; no clear D gene. The CDR3 contains 11 residues. Between the trimmed V and J ends, which lost 7 bases and 1 base, there was a span of 5 bases. CDR1 MDHEN and CDR2 SYDVKM come from the germline V gene.

This chain connects TRBV6-5 to TRBJ1-5; no reliable D call. Deletions cut 6 bases from V and 2 bases from J, with 5 bases between. Germline assignment: CDR1 MNHEY and CDR2 SVGAGI. The CDR3 is 12 residues long. CDR3 nucleotides: TGTGCCAGCAGCGGTCGCAATCAGCCCCAGCATTTT. This codes for CASSGRNQPQHF.

The chain employs TRBV5-8 and TRBJ2-3; D not resolved. Per germline, CDR1 SGHTS and CDR2 YDEGEE. The V and J ends lost 0 bases and 4 bases respectively, with 0 bases between them. This CDR3 comprises 11 residues. As DNA, the CDR3 is TGTGCCAGCAGCTTGGCAGATACGCAGTATTTT. Protein sequence: CASSLADTQYF.

V usage is TRBV7-8 and J usage is TRBJ1-5, with 10 bases matching TRBD1. The V gene's germline CDR1 is SGHVS and CDR2 FQNEAQ. Losses at the gene ends were 5 bases for V and 1 base for J; bases not matched to a gene: 5. The CDR3 covers 16 residues. Here the CDR3 DNA reads TGTGCCAGCAGCCGTGACAGGGGGCGAAGCAATCAGCCCCAGCATTTT. Residues: CASSRDRGRSNQPQHF.

Notes on this clone: The same CDR3 also results from other DNA sequences found in this sample. This rearrangement joins TRBV5-1 to TRBJ1-2; 9 bases align to TRBD1. Germline CDR1 SGHRS, CDR2 YFSETQ. This CDR3 is 13 amino acids long. Losses at the gene ends were 4 bases for V and 5 bases for J; bases not matched to a gene: 3. DNA of the CDR3: TGCGCCAGCAGCCCGGGACAGGGTTATGGCTACACCTTC. Translating it yields CASSPGQGYGYTF.

To note about this clone: Other nucleotide sequences from this sample produce the same CDR3. The genes are TRBV7-3 and TRBJ1-1; D call uncertain. This CDR3 region has 13 residues. Germline values: CDR1 SGHTA, CDR2 FQGTGA. Deletions cut 2 bases from V and 1 base from J, with 5 bases between. As DNA, the CDR3 is TGTGCCAGCAGCTTATCAGGGAACACTGAAGCTTTCTTT. This encodes CASSLSGNTEAFF.

The DNA of the CDR3 is TGTGCCACCAGCAGATCCTTCAGGCAGGATGAAAAACTGTTTTTT. Amino acid sequence: CATSRSFRQDEKLFF. This sequence joins TRBV15 and TRBJ1-4, with D unclear. V was pared by 2 bases and J by 6 bases, with 13 bases between. The CDR3 consists of 15 residues. Germline-derived CDR1 and CDR2 are LNHNV and YYDKDF (reference sequence).

The V gene is TRBV7-2, the J gene TRBJ2-7; possibly TRBD1 for D (6 bases). The ends were cut back, 6 bases at V and 4 bases at J, with 16 bases in the middle. Germline-derived CDR1 and CDR2 are SGHTA and FQGNSA. The CDR3 runs 14 residues. The CDR3 DNA reads as TGTGCCAGCAGAGCTACAGGGATCTCGTACGAGCAGTACTTC. Its translation is CASRATGISYEQYF.